The T cell receptor beta chain described here comes from a study of PD-1 blockade in mismatch repair-deficient tumors. A few pembrolizumab responders had their TCRs sequenced. The assay was immunoSEQ multiplex PCR, and TCRdb's table has in-frame clones only and misses some. The sample yields approximately 40,000 clones, 75% to 85% seen once. Germline assignment: CDR1 SGHVS and CDR2 FNYEAQ. The CDR3 runs to 15 residues. V lost 0 bases and J lost 2, with 11 bases in between. Sequencing was performed on peripheral blood, taken 4 weeks after starting pembrolizumab. The receptor was isolated from an adult with mismatch repair-deficient cancer. The chain uses TRBV7-6 and TRBJ2-7; either TRBD1 or TRBD2 may supply D (5 bases each). The chain's CDR3 is CASSLAYGTTYEQYF. The DNA for the CDR3 is TGTGCCAGCAGCTTAGCCTACGGGACCACCTACGAGCAGTACTTC.